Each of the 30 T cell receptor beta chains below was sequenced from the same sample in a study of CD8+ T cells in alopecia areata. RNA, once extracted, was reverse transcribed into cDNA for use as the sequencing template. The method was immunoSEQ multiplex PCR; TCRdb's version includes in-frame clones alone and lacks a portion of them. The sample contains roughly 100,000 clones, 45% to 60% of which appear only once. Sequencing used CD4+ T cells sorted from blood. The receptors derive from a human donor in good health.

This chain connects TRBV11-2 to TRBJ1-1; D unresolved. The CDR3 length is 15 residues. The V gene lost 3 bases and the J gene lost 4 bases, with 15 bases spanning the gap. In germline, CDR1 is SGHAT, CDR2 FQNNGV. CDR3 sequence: CASSFQRTLGTEAFF. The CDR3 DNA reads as TGTGCCAGCAGCTTTCAGAGAACCCTGGGCACTGAAGCTTTCTTT. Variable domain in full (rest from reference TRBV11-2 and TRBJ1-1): EAGVAQSPRYKIIEKRQSVAFWCNPISGHATLYWYQQILGQGPKLLIQFQNNGVVDDSQLPKDRFSAERLKGVDSTLKIQPAKLEDSAVYLCASSFQRTLGTEAFFGQGTRLTVV.

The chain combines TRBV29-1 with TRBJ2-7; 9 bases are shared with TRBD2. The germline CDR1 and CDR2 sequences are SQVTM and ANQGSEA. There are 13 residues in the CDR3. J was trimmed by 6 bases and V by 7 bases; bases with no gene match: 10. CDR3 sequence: CSARGGGNFEQYF. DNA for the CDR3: TGCAGCGCCCGCGGGGGGGGTAATTTCGAGCAGTACTTC.

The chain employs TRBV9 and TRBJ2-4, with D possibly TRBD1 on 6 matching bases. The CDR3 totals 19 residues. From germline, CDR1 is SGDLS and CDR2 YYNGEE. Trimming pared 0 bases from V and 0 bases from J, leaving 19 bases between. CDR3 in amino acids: CASSVVGFGGQLAKNIQYF. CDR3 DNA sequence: TGTGCCAGCAGCGTAGTAGGGTTTGGGGGCCAGCTAGCCAAAAACATTCAGTACTTC.

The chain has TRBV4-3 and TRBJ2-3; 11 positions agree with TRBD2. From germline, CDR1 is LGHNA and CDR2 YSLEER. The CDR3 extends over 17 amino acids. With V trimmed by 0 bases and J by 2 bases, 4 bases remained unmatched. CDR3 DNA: TGCGCCAGCAGCCAAGATTCTAGCGGGGGGTTCACAGATACGCAGTATTTT. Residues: CASSQDSSGGFTDTQYF.

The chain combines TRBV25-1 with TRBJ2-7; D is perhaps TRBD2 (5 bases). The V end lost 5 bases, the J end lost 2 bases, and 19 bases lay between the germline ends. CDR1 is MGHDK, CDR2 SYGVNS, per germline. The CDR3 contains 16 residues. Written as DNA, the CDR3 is TGTGCCAGCAGTTCAACGGAGGACGGGCGAGCCTACGAGCAGTACTTC. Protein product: CASSSTEDGRAYEQYF.

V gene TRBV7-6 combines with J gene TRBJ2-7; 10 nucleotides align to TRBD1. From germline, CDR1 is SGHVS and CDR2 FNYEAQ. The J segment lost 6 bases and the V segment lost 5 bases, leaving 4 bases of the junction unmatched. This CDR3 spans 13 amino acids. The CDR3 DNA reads TGTGCCAGCAGCCTAAGGACAGGGGGCGAGCAGTACTTC. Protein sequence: CASSLRTGGEQYF.

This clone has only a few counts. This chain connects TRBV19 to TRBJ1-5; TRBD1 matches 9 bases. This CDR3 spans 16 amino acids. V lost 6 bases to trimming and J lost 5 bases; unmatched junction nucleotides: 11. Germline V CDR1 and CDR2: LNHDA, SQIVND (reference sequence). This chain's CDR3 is CASSPQTGGSYQPQHF. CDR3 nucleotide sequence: TGTGCCAGTAGCCCCCAGACAGGGGGTAGTTATCAGCCCCAGCATTTT.

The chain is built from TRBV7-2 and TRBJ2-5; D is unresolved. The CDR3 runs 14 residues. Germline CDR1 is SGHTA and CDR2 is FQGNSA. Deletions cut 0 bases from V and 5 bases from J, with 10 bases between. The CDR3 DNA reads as TGTGCCAGCAGCTTAGCTGGACGCAGGGAGACCCAGTACTTC. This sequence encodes CASSLAGRRETQYF.

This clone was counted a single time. DNA for the CDR3: TGTGCCAGCAGCTTGGTTGCGGGGGGCAACCACAATGAGCAGTTCTTC. Translated, it gives CASSLVAGGNHNEQFF. The chain combines TRBV5-6 with TRBJ2-1, with 8 bases that match TRBD2. V lost 0 bases and J lost 5; bases outside the gene matches: 7. This CDR3 has 16 residues. Germline CDR1 reads SGHDT; CDR2 reads YYEEEE.

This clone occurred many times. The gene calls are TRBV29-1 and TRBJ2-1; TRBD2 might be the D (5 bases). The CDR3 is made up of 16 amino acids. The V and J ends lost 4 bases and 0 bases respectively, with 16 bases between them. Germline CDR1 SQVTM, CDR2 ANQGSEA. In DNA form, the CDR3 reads TGCAGCGTTGGCGGAGGTTACTGGAGCTCCTACAATGAGCAGTTCTTC. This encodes CSVGGGYWSSYNEQFF.

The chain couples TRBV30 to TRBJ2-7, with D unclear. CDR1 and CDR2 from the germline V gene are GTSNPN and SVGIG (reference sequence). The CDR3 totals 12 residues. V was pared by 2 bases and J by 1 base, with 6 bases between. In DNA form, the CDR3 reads TGTGCCTGGAGTCTAAATTCCTACGAGCAGTACTTC. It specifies CAWSLNSYEQYF.

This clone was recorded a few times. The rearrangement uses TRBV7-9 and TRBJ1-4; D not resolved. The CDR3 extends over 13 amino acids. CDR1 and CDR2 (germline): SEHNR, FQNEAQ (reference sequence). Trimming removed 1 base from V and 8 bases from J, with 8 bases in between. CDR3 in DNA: TGTGCCAGCAGCTTAGGGGAAAGAGAAAAACTGTTTTTT. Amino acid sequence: CASSLGEREKLFF.

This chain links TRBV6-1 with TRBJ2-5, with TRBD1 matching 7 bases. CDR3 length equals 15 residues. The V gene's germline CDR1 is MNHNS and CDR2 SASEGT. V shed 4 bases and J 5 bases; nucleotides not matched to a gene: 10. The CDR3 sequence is CASSADRVRWETQYF. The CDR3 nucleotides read TGTGCCAGCAGTGCCGACAGGGTTCGGTGGGAGACCCAGTACTTC.

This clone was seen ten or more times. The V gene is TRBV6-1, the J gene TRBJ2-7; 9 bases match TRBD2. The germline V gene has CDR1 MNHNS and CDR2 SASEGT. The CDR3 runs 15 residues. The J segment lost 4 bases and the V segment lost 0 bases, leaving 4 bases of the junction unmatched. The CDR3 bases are TGTGCCAGCAGTGAAGCTTTAGCGGGGGTTTACGAGCAGTACTTC. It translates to CASSEALAGVYEQYF.

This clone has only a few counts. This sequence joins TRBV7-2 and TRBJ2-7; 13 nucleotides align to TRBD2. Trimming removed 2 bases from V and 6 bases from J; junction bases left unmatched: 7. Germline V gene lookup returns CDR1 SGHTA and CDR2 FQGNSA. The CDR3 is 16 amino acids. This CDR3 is CASSLISGLAGREQYF. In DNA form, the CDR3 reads TGTGCCAGCAGCTTAATTTCGGGACTAGCGGGGCGCGAGCAGTACTTC.

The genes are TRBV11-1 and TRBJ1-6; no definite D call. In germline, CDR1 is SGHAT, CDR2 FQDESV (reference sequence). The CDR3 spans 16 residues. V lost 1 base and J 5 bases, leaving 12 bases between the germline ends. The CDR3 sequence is CASSLGMAADNSPLHF. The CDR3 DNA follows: TGTGCCAGCAGCTTAGGGATGGCAGCGGATAATTCACCCCTCCACTTT. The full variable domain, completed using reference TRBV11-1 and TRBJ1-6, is EAEVAQSPRYKITEKSQAVAFWCDPISGHATLYWYRQILGQGPELLVQFQDESVVDDSQLPKDRFSAERLKGVDSTLKIQPAELGDSAMYLCASSLGMAADNSPLHFGNGTRLTVT.

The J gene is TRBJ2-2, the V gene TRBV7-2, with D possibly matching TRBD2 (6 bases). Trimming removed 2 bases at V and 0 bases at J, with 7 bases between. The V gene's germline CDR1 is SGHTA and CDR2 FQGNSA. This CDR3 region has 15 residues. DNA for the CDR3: TGTGCCAGCAGCTTACGACTAGCGAACACCGGGGAGCTGTTTTTT. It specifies CASSLRLANTGELFF.

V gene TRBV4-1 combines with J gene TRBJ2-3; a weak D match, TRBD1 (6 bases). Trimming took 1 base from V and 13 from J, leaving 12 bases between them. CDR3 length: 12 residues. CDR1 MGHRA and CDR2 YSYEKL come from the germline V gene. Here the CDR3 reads CASSQVGKGEYF. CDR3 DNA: TGCGCCAGCAGCCAAGTCGGGAAGGGGGAGTATTTT.

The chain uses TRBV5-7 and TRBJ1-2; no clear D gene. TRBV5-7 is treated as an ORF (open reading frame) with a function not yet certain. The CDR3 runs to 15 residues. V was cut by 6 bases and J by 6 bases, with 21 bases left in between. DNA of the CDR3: TGTGCCAGCACCCCGGTGAAGCCCTGCAGGCATGGCTACACCTTC. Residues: CASTPVKPCRHGYTF.

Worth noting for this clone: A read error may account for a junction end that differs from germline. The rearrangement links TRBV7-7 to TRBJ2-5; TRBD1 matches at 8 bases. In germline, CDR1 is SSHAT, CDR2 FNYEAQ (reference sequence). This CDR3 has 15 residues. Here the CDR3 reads CASSPRGQVEETQYF. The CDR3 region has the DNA TGTGCTAGCAGCCCCCGGGGACAGGTGGAAGAGACCCAGTACTTC.

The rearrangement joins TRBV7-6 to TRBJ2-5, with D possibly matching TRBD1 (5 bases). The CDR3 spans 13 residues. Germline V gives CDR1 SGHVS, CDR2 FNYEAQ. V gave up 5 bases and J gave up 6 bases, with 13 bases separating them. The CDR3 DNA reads TGTGCCAGCAGCCTCGACAGTATCCAGACCCAGTACTTC. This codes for CASSLDSIQTQYF.

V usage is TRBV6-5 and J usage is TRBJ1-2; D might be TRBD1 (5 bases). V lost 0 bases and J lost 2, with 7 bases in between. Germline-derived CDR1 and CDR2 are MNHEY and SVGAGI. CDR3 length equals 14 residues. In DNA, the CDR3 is TGTGCCAGCAGTTACTCTGGGGGGAACTATGGCTACACCTTC. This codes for CASSYSGGNYGYTF.

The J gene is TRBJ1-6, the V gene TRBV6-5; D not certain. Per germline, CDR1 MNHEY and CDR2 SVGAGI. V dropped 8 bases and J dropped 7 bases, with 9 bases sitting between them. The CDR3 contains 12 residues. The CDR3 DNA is TGTGCCAGCGGACCACGGAATTCACCCCTCCACTTT. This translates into CASGPRNSPLHF.

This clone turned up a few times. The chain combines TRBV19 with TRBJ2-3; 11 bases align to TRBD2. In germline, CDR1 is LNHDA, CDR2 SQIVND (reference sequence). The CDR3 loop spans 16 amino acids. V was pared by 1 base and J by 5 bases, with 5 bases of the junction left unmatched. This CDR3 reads CASSIATSGGQDTQYF. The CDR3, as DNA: TGTGCCAGTAGTATAGCCACTAGCGGGGGTCAAGATACGCAGTATTTT.

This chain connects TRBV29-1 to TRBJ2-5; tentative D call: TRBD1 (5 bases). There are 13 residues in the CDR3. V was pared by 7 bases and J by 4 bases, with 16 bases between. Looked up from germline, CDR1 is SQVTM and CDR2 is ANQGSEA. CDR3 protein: CSGRQGAGETQYF. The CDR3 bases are TGCAGCGGAAGGCAGGGCGCCGGAGAGACCCAGTACTTC.

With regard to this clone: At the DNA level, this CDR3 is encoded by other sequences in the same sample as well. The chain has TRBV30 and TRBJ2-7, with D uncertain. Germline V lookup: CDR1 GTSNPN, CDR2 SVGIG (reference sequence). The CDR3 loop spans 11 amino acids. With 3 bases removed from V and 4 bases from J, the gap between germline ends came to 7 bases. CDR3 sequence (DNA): TGTGCCTGGAGCGGGTCATACGAGCAGTACTTC. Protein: CAWSGSYEQYF.

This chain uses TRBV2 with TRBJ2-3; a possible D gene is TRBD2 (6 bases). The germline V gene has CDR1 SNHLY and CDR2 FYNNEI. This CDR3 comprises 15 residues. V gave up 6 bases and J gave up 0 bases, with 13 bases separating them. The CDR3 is CASRNRDSSTDTQYF. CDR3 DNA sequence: TGTGCCAGCAGGAACCGGGACTCGAGCACAGATACGCAGTATTTT.

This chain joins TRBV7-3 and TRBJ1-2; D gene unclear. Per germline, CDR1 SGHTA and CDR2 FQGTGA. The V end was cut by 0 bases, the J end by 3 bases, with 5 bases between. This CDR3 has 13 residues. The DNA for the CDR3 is TGTGCCAGCAGCTTAACGCCCGACTATGGCTACACCTTC. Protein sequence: CASSLTPDYGYTF. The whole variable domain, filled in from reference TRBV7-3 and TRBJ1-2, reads GAGVSQTPSNKVTEKGKYVELRCDPISGHTALYWYRQSLGQGPEFLIYFQGTGAADDSGLPNDRFFAVRPEGSVSTLKIQRTERGDSAVYLCASSLTPDYGYTFGSGTRLTVV.

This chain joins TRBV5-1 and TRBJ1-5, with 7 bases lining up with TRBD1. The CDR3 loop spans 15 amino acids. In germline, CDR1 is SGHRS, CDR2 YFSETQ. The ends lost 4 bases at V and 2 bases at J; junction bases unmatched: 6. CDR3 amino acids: CASSQGDSGNQPQHF. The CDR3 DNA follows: TGCGCCAGCAGCCAGGGGGACAGTGGCAATCAGCCCCAGCATTTT.

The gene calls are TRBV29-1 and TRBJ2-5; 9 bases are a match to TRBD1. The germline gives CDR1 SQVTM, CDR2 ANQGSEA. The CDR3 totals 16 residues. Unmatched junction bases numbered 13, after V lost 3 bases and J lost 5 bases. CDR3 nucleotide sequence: TGCAGCGTTGATTACGTGGGGACAGGGCGTGGGGAGACCCAGTACTTC. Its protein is CSVDYVGTGRGETQYF.